This TCR beta chain was found in a study of T cells in tuberculosis. Overall study context: A South African cohort included IGRA-negative adolescents, latently infected IGRA-positive adolescents and adults with active tuberculosis.

TCRdb's copy holds only in-frame clones and misses some; the assay was immunoSEQ multiplex PCR. The table lists about 34,000 clones, approximately 94% of them singletons. The CDR3 consists of 15 residues. Trimming removed 4 bases at V and 0 bases at J, with 13 bases between. CDR1 is GTSNPN and CDR2 is SVGIG in the germline V gene (reference sequence). Time point of the sample: new active TB diagnosis, blood taken before or within 7 days of starting treatment. Active tuberculosis patients were new diagnoses, HIV-seronegative, South African, and aged 18 years or older. V and J are TRBV30 and TRBJ2-1, with D possibly being TRBD1 (5 bases). The TCR sequence derives from an adult with tuberculosis. Source: PBMCs, taken at tuberculosis diagnosis. The CDR3 sequence: CAWTPPGFSYNEQFF. The DNA for the CDR3 is TGTGCCTGGACCCCTCCAGGGTTCTCCTACAATGAGCAGTTCTTC. Filled out from reference TRBV30 and TRBJ2-1, the complete variable domain reads SQTIHQWPATLVQPVGSPLSLECTVEGTSNPNLYWYRQAAGRGLQLLFYSVGIGQISSEVPQNLSASRPQDRQFILSSKKLLLSDSGFYLCAWTPPGFSYNEQFFGPGTRLTVL.